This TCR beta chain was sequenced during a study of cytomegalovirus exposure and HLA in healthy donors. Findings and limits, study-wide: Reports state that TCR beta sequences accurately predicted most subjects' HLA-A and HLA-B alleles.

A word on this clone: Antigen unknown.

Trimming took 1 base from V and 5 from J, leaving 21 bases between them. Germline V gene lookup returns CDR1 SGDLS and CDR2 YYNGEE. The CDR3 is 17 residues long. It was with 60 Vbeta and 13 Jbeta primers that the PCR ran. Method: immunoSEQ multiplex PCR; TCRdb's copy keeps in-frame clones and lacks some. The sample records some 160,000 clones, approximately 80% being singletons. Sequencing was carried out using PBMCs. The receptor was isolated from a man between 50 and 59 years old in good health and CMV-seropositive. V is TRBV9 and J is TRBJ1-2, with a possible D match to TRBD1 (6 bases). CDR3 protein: CASSVRPGDRLGYGYTF. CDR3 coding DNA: TGTGCCAGCAGCGTACGACCAGGGGACCGACTTGGGTATGGCTACACCTTC.